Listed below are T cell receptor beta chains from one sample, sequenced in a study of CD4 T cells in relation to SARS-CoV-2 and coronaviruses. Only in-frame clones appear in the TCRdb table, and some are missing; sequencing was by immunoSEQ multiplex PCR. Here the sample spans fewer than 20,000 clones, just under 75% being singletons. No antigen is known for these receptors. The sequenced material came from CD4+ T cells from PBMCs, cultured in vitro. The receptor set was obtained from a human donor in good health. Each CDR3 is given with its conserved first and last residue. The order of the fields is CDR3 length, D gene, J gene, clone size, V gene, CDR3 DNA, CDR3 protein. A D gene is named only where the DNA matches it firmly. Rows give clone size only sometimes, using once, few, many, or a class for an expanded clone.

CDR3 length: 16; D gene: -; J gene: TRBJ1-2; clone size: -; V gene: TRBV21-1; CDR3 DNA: TGTGCCAGCAGCATAAAAGATAGACCCAGGATGAGAGGCTACACCTTC; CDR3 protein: CASSIKDRPRMRGYTF
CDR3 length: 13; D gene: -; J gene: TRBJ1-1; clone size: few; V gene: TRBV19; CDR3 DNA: TGTGCCAGTAGGCTGTGGCTGAACACTGAAGCTTTCTTT; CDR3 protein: CASRLWLNTEAFF
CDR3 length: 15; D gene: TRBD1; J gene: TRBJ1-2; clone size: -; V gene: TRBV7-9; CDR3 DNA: TGTGCCAGCAGCTATCCCGGGGGACAGGGCTCCGGCTACACCTTC; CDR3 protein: CASSYPGGQGSGYTF
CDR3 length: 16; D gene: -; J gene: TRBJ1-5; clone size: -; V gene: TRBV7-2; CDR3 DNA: TGTGCCAGCAGCTTAGGGTCGCACGGTAGCAATCAGCCCCAGCATTTT; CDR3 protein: CASSLGSHGSNQPQHF
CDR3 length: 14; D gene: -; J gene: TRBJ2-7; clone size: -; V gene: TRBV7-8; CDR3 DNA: TGTGCCAGCAGCTTAGCCAGAGCAGCCTACGAGCAGTACTTC; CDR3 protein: CASSLARAAYEQYF
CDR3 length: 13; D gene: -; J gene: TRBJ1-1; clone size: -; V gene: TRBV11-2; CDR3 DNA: TGTGCCAGCAGCCCGGAACCGAACACTGAAGCTTTCTTT; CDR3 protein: CASSPEPNTEAFF
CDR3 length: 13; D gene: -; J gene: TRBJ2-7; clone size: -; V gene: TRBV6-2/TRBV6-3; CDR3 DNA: TGTGCCAGCAGTTACTCCGGGCAAGGGCAGCAGTACTTC; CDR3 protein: CASSYSGQGQQYF
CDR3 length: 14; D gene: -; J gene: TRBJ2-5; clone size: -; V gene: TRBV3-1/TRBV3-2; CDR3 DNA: TGTGCCAGCAACCATTTTGCGGGGGCGGGGACCCAGTACTTC; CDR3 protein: CASNHFAGAGTQYF
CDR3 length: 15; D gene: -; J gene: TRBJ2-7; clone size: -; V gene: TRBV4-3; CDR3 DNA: TGCGCCAGCAGCCAAGGGACTAGGACAGCCTACGAGCAGTACTTC; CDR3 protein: CASSQGTRTAYEQYF
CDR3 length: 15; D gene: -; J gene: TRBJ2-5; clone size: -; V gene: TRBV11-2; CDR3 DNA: TGTGCCAGCAGCCCGGGACAACCAGGGGAGGAGACCCAGTACTTC; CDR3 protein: CASSPGQPGEETQYF
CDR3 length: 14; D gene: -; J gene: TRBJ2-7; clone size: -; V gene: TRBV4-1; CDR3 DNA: TGCGCCAGCAGCCAAGGGGGCAGGGCCTACGAGCAGTACTTC; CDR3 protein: CASSQGGRAYEQYF
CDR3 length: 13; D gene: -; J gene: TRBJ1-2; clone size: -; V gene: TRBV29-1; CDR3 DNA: TGCAGCGTGGAAAGGGACGCTAACTATGGCTACACCTTC; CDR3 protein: CSVERDANYGYTF
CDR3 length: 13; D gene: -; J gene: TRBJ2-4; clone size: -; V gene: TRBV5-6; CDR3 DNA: TGTGCCAGCAGCTTGGAACGAGGAAACATTCAGTACTTC; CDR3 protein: CASSLERGNIQYF
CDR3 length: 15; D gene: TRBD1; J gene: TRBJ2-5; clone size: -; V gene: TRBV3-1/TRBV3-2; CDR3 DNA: TGTGCCAGCAGCCACGGGGACAGGGGGCGGGAGACCCAGTACTTC; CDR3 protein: CASSHGDRGRETQYF
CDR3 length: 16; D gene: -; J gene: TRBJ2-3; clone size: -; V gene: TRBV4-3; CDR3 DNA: TGCGCCAGCAGCCAAGATGTCGCAGGGGGCACAGATACGCAGTATTTT; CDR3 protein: CASSQDVAGGTDTQYF
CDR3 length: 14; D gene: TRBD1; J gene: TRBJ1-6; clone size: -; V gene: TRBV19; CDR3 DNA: TGTGCCAGTACCAACAGGGGGCCTGAGTCACCCCTCCACTTT; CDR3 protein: CASTNRGPESPLHF
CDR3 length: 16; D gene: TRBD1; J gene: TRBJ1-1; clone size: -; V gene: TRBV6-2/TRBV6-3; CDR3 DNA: TGTGCCAGCAGTTACTTAATCGGGACAGGGGACACTGAAGCTTTCTTT; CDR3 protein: CASSYLIGTGDTEAFF
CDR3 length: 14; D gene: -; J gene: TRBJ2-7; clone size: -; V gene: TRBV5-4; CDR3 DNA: TGTGCCAGCAGCTCCAGGGATCTCCCTACCGAGCAGTACTTC; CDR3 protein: CASSSRDLPTEQYF
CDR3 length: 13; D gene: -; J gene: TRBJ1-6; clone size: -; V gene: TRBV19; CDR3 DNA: TGTGCCGCTCAGGAGTCCTATAATTCACCCCTCCACTTT; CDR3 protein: CAAQESYNSPLHF
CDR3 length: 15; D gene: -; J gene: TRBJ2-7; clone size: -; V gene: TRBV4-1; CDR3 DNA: TGCGCCAGCAGCCAAGGTCTGGACAGTTCCTACGAGCAGTACTTC; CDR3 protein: CASSQGLDSSYEQYF
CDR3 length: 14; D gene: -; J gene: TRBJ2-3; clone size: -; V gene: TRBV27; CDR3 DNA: TGTGCCAGCAGTTTAAACCTCCCCAGAGATACGCAGTATTTT; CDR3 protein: CASSLNLPRDTQYF
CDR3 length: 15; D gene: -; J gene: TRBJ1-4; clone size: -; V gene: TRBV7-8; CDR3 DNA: TGTGCCAGCAGCCCCAGGGGCAAGGGAGTTGAAAAACTGTTTTTT; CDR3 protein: CASSPRGKGVEKLFF
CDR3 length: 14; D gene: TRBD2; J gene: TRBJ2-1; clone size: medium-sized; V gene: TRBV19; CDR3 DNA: TGTGCCAGTAGAAGGGCTAGCGGTTACAATGAGCAGTTCTTC; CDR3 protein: CASRRASGYNEQFF
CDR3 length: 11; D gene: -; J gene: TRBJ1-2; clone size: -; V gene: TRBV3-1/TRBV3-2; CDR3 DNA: TGTGCCAGCAGCCAAGCGAGAGGCTACACCTTC; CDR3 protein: CASSQARGYTF
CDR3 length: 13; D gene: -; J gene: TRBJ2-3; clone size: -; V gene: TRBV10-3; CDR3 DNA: TGTGCCATCGGACAGTCGAGCACAGATACGCAGTATTTT; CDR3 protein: CAIGQSSTDTQYF
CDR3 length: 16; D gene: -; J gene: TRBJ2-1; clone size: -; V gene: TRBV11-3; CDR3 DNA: TGTGCCAGCAGCCCCCGTTCGGGCAAAACAGGCAATGAGCAGTTCTTC; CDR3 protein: CASSPRSGKTGNEQFF
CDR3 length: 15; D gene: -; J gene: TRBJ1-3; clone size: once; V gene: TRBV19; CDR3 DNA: TGTGCCAGTAGTGTGACAGGCGGATCTGGAAACACCATATATTTT; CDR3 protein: CASSVTGGSGNTIYF
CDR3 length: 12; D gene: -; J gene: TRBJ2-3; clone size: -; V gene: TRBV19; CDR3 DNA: TGTGCCAGTGAGTCCCCAGGGGATACGCAGTATTTT; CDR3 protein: CASESPGDTQYF
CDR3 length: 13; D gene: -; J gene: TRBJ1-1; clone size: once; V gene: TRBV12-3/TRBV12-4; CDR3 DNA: TGTGCCAGCAGTTTAGGAGCAGAGCTTGAAGCTTTCTTT; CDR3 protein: CASSLGAELEAFF
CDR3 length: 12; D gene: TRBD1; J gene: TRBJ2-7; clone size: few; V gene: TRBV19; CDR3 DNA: TGTGCCAGTAGGATGACAGGGGCCGAGCAGTACTTC; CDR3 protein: CASRMTGAEQYF
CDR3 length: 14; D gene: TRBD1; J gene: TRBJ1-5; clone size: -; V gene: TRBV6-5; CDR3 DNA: TGTGCCAGCAGAACACAGGGGCAGGATCAGCCCCAGCATTTT; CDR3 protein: CASRTQGQDQPQHF
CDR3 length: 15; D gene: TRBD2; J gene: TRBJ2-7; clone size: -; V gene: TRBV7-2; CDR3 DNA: TGTGCCAGCAGCCCTACTAGCGGGCAGACCTACGAGCAGTACTTC; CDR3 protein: CASSPTSGQTYEQYF
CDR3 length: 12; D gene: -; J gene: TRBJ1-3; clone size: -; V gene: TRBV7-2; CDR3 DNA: TGTGCCAGCAGCTTAGATAGAAACACCATATATTTT; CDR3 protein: CASSLDRNTIYF
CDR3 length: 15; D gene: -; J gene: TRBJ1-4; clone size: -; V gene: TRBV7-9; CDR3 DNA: TGTGCCAGCAGCCCCAGGGAAATGCTAGGTGAAAAACTGTTTTTT; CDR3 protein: CASSPREMLGEKLFF
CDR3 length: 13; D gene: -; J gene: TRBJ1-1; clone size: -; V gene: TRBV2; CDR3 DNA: TGTGTATCCGGGGGGGTTCGGAACACTGAAGCTTTCTTT; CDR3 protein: CVSGGVRNTEAFF
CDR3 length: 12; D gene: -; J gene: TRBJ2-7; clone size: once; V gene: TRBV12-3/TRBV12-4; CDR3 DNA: TGTGCCAGCAGTTTAATGGGGACCGAGCAGTACTTC; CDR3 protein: CASSLMGTEQYF
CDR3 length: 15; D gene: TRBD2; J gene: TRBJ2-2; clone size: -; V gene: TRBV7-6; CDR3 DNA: TGTGCCAGCAGTGCTAGCGGGGGGGACACCGGGGAGCTGTTTTTT; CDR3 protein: CASSASGGDTGELFF
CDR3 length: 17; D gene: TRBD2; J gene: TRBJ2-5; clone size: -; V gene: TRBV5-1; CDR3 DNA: TGCGCCAGCAGCTTGGGGGCTAGCGGGGGAACCCAAGAGACCCAGTACTTC; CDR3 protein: CASSLGASGGTQETQYF
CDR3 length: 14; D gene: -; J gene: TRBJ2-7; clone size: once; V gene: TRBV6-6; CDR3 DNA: TGTGCCAGCAGTTACACCGGGACAAGCTACGAGCAGTACTTC; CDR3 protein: CASSYTGTSYEQYF
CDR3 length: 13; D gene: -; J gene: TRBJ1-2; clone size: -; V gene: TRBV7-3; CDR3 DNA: TGTGCCAGCAGCTTGGACGGGAACTATGGCTACACCTTC; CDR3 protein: CASSLDGNYGYTF
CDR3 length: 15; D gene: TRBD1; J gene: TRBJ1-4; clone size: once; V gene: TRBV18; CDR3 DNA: TGTGCCAGCTCACCACCGGACAGGGCAGGGGAAAAACTGTTTTTT; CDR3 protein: CASSPPDRAGEKLFF
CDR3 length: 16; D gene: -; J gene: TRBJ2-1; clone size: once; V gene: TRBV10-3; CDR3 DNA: TGTGCCATCAGGAATCCCGGGACAAATACGGGGGATGAGCAGTTCTTC; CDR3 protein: CAIRNPGTNTGDEQFF
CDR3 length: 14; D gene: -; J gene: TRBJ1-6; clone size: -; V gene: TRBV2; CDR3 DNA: TGTGCCAGCAGGCCCGACCCCGGATATTCACCCCTCCACTTT; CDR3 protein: CASRPDPGYSPLHF
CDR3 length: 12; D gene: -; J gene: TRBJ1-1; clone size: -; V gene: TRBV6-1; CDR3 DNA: TGTGCCAGCAGTGAGTCGGGGGCGGGCGCTTTCTTT; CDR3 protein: CASSESGAGAFF
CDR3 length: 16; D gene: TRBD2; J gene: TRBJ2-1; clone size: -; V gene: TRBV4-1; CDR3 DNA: TGCGCCAGCAGCCAAGGGATCCAGCGGGAGGCCCGTGAGCAGTTCTTC; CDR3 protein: CASSQGIQREAREQFF
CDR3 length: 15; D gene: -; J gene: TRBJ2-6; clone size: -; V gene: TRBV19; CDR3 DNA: TGTGCCAGTAGTACCCAGGCTACTGGGGCCAACGTCCTGACTTTC; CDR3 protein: CASSTQATGANVLTF